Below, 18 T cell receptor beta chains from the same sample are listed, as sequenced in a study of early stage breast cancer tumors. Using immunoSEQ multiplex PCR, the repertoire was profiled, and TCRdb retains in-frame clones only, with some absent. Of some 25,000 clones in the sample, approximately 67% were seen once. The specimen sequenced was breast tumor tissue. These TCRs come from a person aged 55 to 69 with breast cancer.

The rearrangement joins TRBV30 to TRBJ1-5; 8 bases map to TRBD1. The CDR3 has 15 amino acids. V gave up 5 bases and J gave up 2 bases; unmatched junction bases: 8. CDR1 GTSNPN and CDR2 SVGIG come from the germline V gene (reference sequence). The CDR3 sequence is CAWETGAPGNQPQHF. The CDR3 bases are TGTGCCTGGGAGACAGGGGCCCCAGGCAATCAGCCCCAGCATTTT.

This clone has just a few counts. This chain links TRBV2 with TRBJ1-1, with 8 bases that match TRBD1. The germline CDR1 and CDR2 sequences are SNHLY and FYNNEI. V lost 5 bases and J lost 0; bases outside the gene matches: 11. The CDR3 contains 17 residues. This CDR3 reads CASSRRGTGLMNTEAFF. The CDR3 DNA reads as TGTGCCAGCAGTCGACGGGGGACAGGCCTAATGAACACTGAAGCTTTCTTT.

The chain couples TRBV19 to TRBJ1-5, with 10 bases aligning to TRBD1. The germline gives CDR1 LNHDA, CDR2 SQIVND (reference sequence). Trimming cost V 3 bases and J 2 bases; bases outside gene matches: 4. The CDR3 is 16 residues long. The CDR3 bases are TGTGCCAGTAGTATCCCGGGGACAGGGGGCAATCAGCCCCAGCATTTT. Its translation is CASSIPGTGGNQPQHF.

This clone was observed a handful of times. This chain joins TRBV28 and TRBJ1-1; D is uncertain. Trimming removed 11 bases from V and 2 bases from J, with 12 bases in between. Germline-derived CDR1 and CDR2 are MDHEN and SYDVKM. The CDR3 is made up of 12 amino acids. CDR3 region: CAAAGLNTEAFF. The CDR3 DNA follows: TGTGCCGCCGCGGGATTAAACACTGAAGCTTTCTTT.

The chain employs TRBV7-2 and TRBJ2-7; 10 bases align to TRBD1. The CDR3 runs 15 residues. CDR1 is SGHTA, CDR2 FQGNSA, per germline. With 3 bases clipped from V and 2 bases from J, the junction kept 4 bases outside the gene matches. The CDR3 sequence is CASSFSGQGAYEQYF. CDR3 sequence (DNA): TGTGCCAGCAGCTTTTCTGGACAGGGGGCCTACGAGCAGTACTTC.

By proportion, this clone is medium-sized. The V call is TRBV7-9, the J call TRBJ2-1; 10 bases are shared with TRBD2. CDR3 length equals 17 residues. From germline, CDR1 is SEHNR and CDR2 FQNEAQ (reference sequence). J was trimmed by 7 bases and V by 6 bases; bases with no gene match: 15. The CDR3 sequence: CASSQGGLAGAKNEQFF. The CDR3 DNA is TGTGCCAGCAGTCAAGGGGGGCTAGCGGGAGCTAAAAATGAGCAGTTCTTC.

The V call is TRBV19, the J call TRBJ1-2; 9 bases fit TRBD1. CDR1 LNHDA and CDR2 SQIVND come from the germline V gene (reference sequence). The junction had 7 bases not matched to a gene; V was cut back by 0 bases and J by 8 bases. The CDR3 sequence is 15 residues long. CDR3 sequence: CASSIDFGTGKGYTF. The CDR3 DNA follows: TGTGCCAGTAGTATAGATTTCGGGACAGGGAAGGGCTACACCTTC.

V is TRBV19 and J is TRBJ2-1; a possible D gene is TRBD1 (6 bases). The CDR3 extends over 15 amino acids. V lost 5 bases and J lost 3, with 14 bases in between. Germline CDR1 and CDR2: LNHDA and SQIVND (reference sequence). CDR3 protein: CASSPPEGVYNEQFF. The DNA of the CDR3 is TGTGCCAGTAGTCCCCCTGAGGGGGTCTACAATGAGCAGTTCTTC.

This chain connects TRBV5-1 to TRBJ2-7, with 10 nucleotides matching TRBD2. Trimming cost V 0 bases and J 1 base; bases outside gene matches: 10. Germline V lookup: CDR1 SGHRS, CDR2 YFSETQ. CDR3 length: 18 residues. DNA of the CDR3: TGCGCCAGCAGCTTGGCACTAGCGGGGATTTATGGGTCCTACGAGCAGTACTTC. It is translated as CASSLALAGIYGSYEQYF.

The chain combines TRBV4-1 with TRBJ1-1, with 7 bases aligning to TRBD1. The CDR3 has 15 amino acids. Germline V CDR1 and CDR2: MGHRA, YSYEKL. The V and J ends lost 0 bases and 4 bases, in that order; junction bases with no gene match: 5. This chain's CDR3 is CASSQEFDRATEAFF. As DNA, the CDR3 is TGCGCCAGCAGCCAAGAGTTTGACAGGGCCACTGAAGCTTTCTTT.

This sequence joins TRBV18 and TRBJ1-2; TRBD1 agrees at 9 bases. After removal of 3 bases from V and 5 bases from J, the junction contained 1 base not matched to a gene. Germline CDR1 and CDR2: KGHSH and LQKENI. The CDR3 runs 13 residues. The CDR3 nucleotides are TGTGCCAGCTCACCCGGGACAGGGTATGGCTACACCTTC. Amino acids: CASSPGTGYGYTF.

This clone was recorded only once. CDR3 region: CASSLEAGDFYEQYF. The CDR3 nucleotides are TGTGCCAGCAGCTTAGAAGCAGGGGATTTCTACGAGCAGTACTTC. The rearrangement uses TRBV7-2 and TRBJ2-7; TRBD1 is a possible D gene (6 bases). This CDR3 has 15 amino acids. CDR1 and CDR2 (germline): SGHTA, FQGNSA. V dropped 1 base and J dropped 3 bases, with 13 bases sitting between them.

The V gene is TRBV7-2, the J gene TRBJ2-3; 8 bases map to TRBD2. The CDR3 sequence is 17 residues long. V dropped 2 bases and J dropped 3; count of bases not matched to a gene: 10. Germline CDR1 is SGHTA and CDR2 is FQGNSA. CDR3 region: CASSLRRAAGVTDTQYF. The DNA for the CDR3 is TGTGCCAGCAGCTTAAGGCGGGCAGCGGGAGTGACAGATACGCAGTATTTT.

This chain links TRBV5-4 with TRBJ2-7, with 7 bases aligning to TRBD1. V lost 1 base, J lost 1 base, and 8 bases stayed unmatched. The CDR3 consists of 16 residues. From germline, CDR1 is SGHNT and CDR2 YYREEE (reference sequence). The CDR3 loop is CASSLSPGGRSYEQYF. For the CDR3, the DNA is TGTGCCAGCAGCTTGTCGCCAGGGGGAAGGTCCTACGAGCAGTACTTC.

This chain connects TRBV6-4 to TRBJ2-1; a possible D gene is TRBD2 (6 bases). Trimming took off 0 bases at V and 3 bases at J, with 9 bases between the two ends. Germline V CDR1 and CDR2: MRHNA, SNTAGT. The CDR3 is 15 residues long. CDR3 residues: CASSDSGGLYNEQFF. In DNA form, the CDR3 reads TGTGCCAGCAGTGACTCGGGGGGACTCTACAATGAGCAGTTCTTC.

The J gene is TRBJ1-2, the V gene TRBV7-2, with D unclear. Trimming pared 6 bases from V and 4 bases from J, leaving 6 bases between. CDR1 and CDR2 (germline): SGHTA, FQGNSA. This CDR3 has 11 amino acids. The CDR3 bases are TGTGCCAGCAGTCAGCGCTATGGCTACACCTTC. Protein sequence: CASSQRYGYTF.

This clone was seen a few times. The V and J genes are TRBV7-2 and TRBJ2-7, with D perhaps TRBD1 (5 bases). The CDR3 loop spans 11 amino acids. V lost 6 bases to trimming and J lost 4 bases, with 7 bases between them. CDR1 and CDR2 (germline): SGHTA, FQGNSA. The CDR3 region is CASRGLYEQYF. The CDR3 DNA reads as TGTGCCAGCAGGGGGCTTTACGAGCAGTACTTC.

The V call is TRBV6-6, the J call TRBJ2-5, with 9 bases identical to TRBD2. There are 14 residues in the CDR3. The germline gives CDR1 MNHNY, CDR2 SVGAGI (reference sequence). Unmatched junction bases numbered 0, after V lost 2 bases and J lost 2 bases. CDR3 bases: TGTGCCAGCAGTTACGCGGGGGGGCAAGAGACCCAGTACTTC. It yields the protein CASSYAGGQETQYF.